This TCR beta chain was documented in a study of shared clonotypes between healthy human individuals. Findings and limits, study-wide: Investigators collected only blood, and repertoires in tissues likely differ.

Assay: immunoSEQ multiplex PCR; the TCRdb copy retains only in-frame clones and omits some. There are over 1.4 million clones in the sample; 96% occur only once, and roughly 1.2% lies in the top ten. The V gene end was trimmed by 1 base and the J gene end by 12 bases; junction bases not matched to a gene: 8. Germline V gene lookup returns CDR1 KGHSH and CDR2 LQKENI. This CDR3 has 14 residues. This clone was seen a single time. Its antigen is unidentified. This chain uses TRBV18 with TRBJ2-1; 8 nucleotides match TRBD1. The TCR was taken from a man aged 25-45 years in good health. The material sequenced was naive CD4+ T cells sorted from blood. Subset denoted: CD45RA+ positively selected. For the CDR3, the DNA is TGTGCCAGCTCACCACAGAAAAATGACAGGGGGCAGTTCTTC. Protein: CASSPQKNDRGQFF. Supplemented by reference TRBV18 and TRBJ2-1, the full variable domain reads NAGVMQNPRHLVRRRGQEARLRCSPMKGHSHVYWYRQLPEEGLKFMVYLQKENIIDESGMPKERFSAEFPKEGPSILRIQQVVRGDSAAYFCASSPQKNDRGQFFGPGTRLTVL.